These 11 T cell receptor beta chains originate from one sample sequenced in a study of brain T cells in children with intractable seizures. Libraries were prepared by immunoSEQ multiplex PCR; TCRdb keeps only in-frame clonotypes and omits some of them. The sample records 300,000 to 400,000 clones, 93% being singletons. Specified time point: blood from clinic visit 5 months post-surgery; TSC patient then seizure free. The source material was peripheral blood, sampled less than 6 months after surgery. These receptor sequences come from a boy under two years old with tuberous sclerosis and intractable seizures.

The chain combines TRBV9 with TRBJ2-5, with D perhaps TRBD2 (6 bases). V gave up 0 bases and J gave up 4 bases, with 10 bases separating them. The germline V gene encodes CDR1 SGDLS and CDR2 YYNGEE. This CDR3 spans 14 amino acids. The CDR3 sequence is CASSVATGRETQYF. The DNA for the CDR3 is TGTGCCAGCAGCGTAGCTACCGGGAGAGAGACCCAGTACTTC.

The chain has TRBV30 and TRBJ1-6; perhaps TRBD1 as D (5 bases). The CDR3 covers 13 residues. The V and J ends lost 0 bases and 8 bases respectively, with 8 bases between them. Germline V CDR1 and CDR2: GTSNPN, SVGIG (reference sequence). The CDR3 region has the DNA TGTGCCTGGAGTGTACGGGGGGATTCACCCCTCCACTTT. It yields the protein CAWSVRGDSPLHF.

CDR3 sequence: CASSLAGGRHSYEQYF. In DNA, the CDR3 is TGTGCCAGCAGCCTTGCCGGAGGACGGCACTCCTACGAGCAGTACTTC. The chain carries TRBV9 and TRBJ2-7; possibly TRBD2 for D (5 bases). V was shortened by 4 bases and J by 0 bases, with 17 bases between the two germline ends. Germline V CDR1 and CDR2: SGDLS, YYNGEE. The CDR3 runs 16 residues.

The V gene is TRBV6-5, the J gene TRBJ2-1; 7 nucleotides match TRBD2. From germline, CDR1 is MNHEY and CDR2 SVGAGI. V shed 8 bases and J 1 base; nucleotides not matched to a gene: 5. The CDR3 consists of 14 residues. The CDR3 region is CASWAGVSYNEQFF. The CDR3 coding sequence is TGTGCCAGCTGGGCGGGGGTTTCCTACAATGAGCAGTTCTTC.

This clone appeared a single time. The chain combines TRBV7-2 with TRBJ2-3; TRBD2 matches at 8 bases. Trimming removed 3 bases from V and 2 bases from J; junction bases left unmatched: 4. Germline assignment: CDR1 SGHTA and CDR2 FQGNSA. The CDR3 is made up of 15 amino acids. In DNA form, the CDR3 reads TGTGCCAGCAGCTTTATAGCGGGGAACACAGATACGCAGTATTTT. This sequence encodes CASSFIAGNTDTQYF.

This chain links TRBV6-5 with TRBJ2-1; D is possibly TRBD2 (6 bases). V gave up 4 bases and J gave up 3 bases, with 13 bases separating them. The CDR3 runs 15 residues. Germline CDR1 and CDR2: MNHEY and SVGAGI. Written as DNA, the CDR3 is TGTGCCAGCAGTTTGGTGGCTAGCGTCTACAATGAGCAGTTCTTC. This translates into CASSLVASVYNEQFF.

The V gene is TRBV21-1, the J gene TRBJ1-5; TRBD1, the table's D call, was not compared with the DNA. TRBV21-1 is flagged as a pseudogene. The CDR3 has 17 amino acids. This CDR3 reads CASSKEWGQYSNQPQHF. For the CDR3, the DNA is TGTGCCAGCAGCAAAGAATGGGGACAGTATAGCAATCAGCCCCAGCATTTT.

CDR3 sequence: CASSQVTASGLPQYF. For the CDR3, the DNA is TGTGCCAGCAGCCAAGTGACGGCATCGGGCCTCCCGCAGTACTTC. The chain uses TRBV3-1 (or the pseudogene TRBV3-2) and TRBJ2-7; D gene uncertain. The germline V gene has CDR1 LGHDT and CDR2 YNNKEL (reference sequence). This CDR3 comprises 15 residues. The ends were cut back, 1 base at V and 9 bases at J, with 19 bases in the middle.

The J gene is TRBJ1-1, the V gene TRBV3-1 (or the pseudogene TRBV3-2); 7 bases match TRBD1. V was pared by 4 bases and J by 4 bases, with 6 bases of the junction left unmatched. This CDR3 is built from 14 residues. The germline V gene encodes CDR1 LGHDT and CDR2 YNNKEL (reference sequence). The CDR3 DNA follows: TGTGCCAGCAGCCTGGGACAGCTGGCCACTGAAGCTTTCTTT. This encodes CASSLGQLATEAFF.

Details on this clone: Other DNA sequences in the same sample also yield this CDR3. The V call is TRBV5-4, the J call TRBJ2-7; TRBD1 agrees at 10 bases. The CDR3 covers 14 residues. Germline V CDR1 and CDR2: SGHNT, YYREEE (reference sequence). V lost 4 bases to trimming and J lost 3 bases; unmatched junction nucleotides: 4. The CDR3 coding sequence is TGTGCCAGCAGCCCCGGGACAGGGGACTACGAGCAGTACTTC. As protein: CASSPGTGDYEQYF.

The chain links TRBV9 to TRBJ1-2; 7 positions agree with TRBD1. CDR3 size: 13 residues. The germline V gene encodes CDR1 SGDLS and CDR2 YYNGEE. The V gene end was trimmed by 7 bases and the J gene end by 5 bases; junction bases not matched to a gene: 8. Written as DNA, the CDR3 is TGTGCCAGCGCTACTCCAGGGGGATATGGCTACACCTTC. The encoded protein is CASATPGGYGYTF.